The next 15 T cell receptor beta chains were all read from a single sample in a study of identical twins. Each CDR3 protein gets one entry after TCRdb re-called the 5' RACE reads with MiXCR. This sample has 470,000 or so distinct CDR3 sequences; about 24% occur once, and the top ten carry roughly 3%. The same data also went into a second study, on T cells expressing NK-cell markers.

Sequencing was done on a sample of CD4+ T cells sorted from blood. The receptors shown here come from a woman between 18 and 29 years old in good health.

Many counts were recorded for this clonotype. One end of the junction does not line up with germline, which may come from a read error. The chain combines TRBV5-1 with TRBJ2-3; TRBD2 might be the D (6 bases). CDR1 is SGHRS and CDR2 is YFSETQ in the germline V gene. This CDR3 contains 15 residues. Here the CDR3 DNA reads TGTGCCAGCAGTTTACGAGCGGGCGGCACAGATACGCAGTATTTT. This encodes CASSLRAGGTDTQYF.

This clonotype was observed a few times. The rearrangement uses TRBV12-3 or TRBV12-4 and TRBJ2-3; 8 positions match TRBD1. The CDR3 is 14 residues long. J was trimmed by 4 bases and V by 5 bases; bases with no gene match: 5. This CDR3 is CASSAGGTADTQYF. As DNA, the CDR3 is TGTGCCAGCAGTGCAGGGGGCACCGCAGATACGCAGTATTTT.

The chain uses TRBV12-3 or TRBV12-4 and TRBJ2-3; D possibly corresponds to TRBD1 (6 bases). The CDR3 extends over 15 amino acids. V gave up 6 bases and J gave up 2 bases, with 15 bases separating them. CDR3: CASRWGLPPTDTQYF. The CDR3 nucleotides read TGTGCCAGCAGGTGGGGGCTCCCCCCCACAGATACGCAGTATTTT.

The chain's CDR3 is CASSGGQFFSYNSPLHF. For the CDR3, the DNA is TGTGCCAGCAGCGGAGGACAATTTTTCTCCTATAATTCACCCCTCCACTTT. The rearrangement uses TRBV9 and TRBJ1-6, with a tentative D call TRBD1 (5 bases). Trimming pared 3 bases from V and 0 bases from J, leaving 13 bases between. This CDR3 contains 17 residues. Germline CDR1 SGDLS, CDR2 YYNGEE.

In this sample, this clonotype turned up many times. The genes are TRBV12-3 or TRBV12-4 and TRBJ2-5, with D possibly being TRBD2 (6 bases). This CDR3 spans 14 amino acids. The ends were cut back, 5 bases at V and 1 base at J, with 11 bases in the middle. This chain's CDR3 is CASSPRDFQETQYF. CDR3 DNA sequence: TGTGCCAGCAGTCCCCGGGACTTCCAAGAGACCCAGTACTTC.

This clonotype was counted between two and nine times. The J gene is TRBJ2-1, the V gene TRBV9, with D possibly matching TRBD2 (6 bases). V was pared by 4 bases and J by 2 bases, with 10 bases between. CDR1 is SGDLS and CDR2 is YYNGEE in the germline V gene. The CDR3 covers 14 residues. CDR3 in DNA: TGTGCCAGCAGCTTGGACTACCCCTACAATGAGCAGTTCTTC. This translates into CASSLDYPYNEQFF.

The CDR3 loop is CSATDTAAPKLFF. CDR3 nucleotide sequence: TGCAGTGCGACGGACACTGCCGCCCCAAAACTGTTTTTT. The rearrangement joins TRBV20-1 to TRBJ1-4, with D maybe TRBD1 (5 bases). Trimming removed 6 bases from V and 10 bases from J, with 18 bases in between. Looked up from germline, CDR1 is DFQATT and CDR2 is SNEGSKA (reference sequence). This CDR3 spans 13 amino acids.

This clonotype was counted between two and nine times. The rearrangement joins TRBV15 to TRBJ2-1; TRBD1 agrees at 7 bases. CDR1 LNHNV and CDR2 YYDKDF come from the germline V gene (reference sequence). The CDR3 contains 14 residues. The V gene end was trimmed by 7 bases and the J gene end by 2 bases; junction bases not matched to a gene: 5. CDR3 sequence (DNA): TGTGCCACCACCCGACAGGGCACCTACAATGAGCAGTTCTTC. Translating it yields CATTRQGTYNEQFF.

This clonotype was seen a handful of times. This chain connects TRBV27 to TRBJ1-5; D not certain. CDR3 size: 14 residues. Trimming took 4 bases from V and 5 from J, leaving 12 bases between them. The germline gives CDR1 MNHEY, CDR2 SMNVEV (reference sequence). CDR3 region: CASSSRHGYQPQHF. CDR3 DNA sequence: TGTGCCAGCAGTTCGAGACACGGTTATCAGCCCCAGCATTTT.

This clonotype has a handful of counts. The chain couples TRBV11-2 to TRBJ2-2; unclear D gene. Trimming removed 5 bases from V and 5 bases from J, with 15 bases in between. The CDR3 runs to 15 residues. CDR1 and CDR2 (germline): SGHAT, FQNNGV. The CDR3 DNA follows: TGTGCCAGCAGCGGAGCCTACCCAGAGACCGGGGAGCTGTTTTTT. Amino acids: CASSGAYPETGELFF.

The chain recombines TRBV7-2 with TRBJ2-7; D remains unclear. The V gene's germline CDR1 is SGHTA and CDR2 FQGNSA. The CDR3 has 13 residues. Trimming pared 5 bases from V and 3 bases from J, leaving 11 bases between. This CDR3 is CASSRSSNYEQYF. The CDR3 nucleotides are TGTGCCAGCAGCCGATCTTCGAACTACGAGCAGTACTTC.

Only one count was recorded for this clonotype. At one end, the junction sequence differs from germline, possibly due to a read error. The V and J genes are TRBV9 and TRBJ1-2, with a weak D call TRBD1 (5 bases). Germline assignment: CDR1 SGDLS and CDR2 YYNGEE. This CDR3 is 13 amino acids long. The CDR3 DNA reads as TGTGCCAGCGGCGTAGAGGCAGGGAGAGGCTACACCTTC. Translating gives CASGVEAGRGYTF.

This chain uses TRBV20-1 with TRBJ2-7; tentatively, D is TRBD1 (7 bases). The germline CDR1 and CDR2 sequences are DFQATT and SNEGSKA (reference sequence). This CDR3 is built from 12 residues. V was pared by 8 bases and J by 1 base, with 12 bases between. In DNA form, the CDR3 reads TGCAGTTCAGGGGGGCAATCCTACGAGCAGTACTTC. Amino acids: CSSGGQSYEQYF.

In its sample, this clonotype is medium-sized (0.01 to 0.1%). The chain uses TRBV7-2 and TRBJ1-3, with D hard to call. There are 16 residues in the CDR3. V gave up 7 bases and J gave up 2 bases, with 18 bases separating them. CDR1 is SGHTA and CDR2 is FQGNSA in the germline V gene. The CDR3 nucleotides are TGTGCCAGCACCTCCCGTTATAGCGCTGCTGGAAACACCATATATTTT. Amino acid sequence: CASTSRYSAAGNTIYF.

The genes are TRBV20-1 and TRBJ2-6, with D tentatively TRBD1 (5 bases). CDR1 is DFQATT, CDR2 SNEGSKA, per germline (reference sequence). Trimming pared 6 bases from V and 0 bases from J, leaving 12 bases between. CDR3 length equals 15 residues. CDR3 sequence (DNA): TGCAGTGCCCCACGACAGAGCTCTGGGGCCAACGTCCTGACTTTC. This translates into CSAPRQSSGANVLTF.